This T cell receptor beta chain was identified during a study of immune evolution from preneoplasia to lung adenocarcinoma. The method was immunoSEQ multiplex PCR; TCRdb's version includes in-frame clones alone and lacks a portion of them. The sample includes more than 3,500 clones, approximately 85% of them seen just once. V lost 7 bases to trimming and J lost 8 bases, with 14 bases between them. CDR1 is MDHEN, CDR2 SYDVKM, per germline. The CDR3 length is 12 residues. The table lists this clone with a count of one. The origin of this receptor is a person aged 50-59 years with lung adenocarcinoma. This chain connects TRBV28 to TRBJ2-5, with D hard to call. The sample was FFPE invasive lung adenocarcinoma tissue. CDR3 bases: TGTGCCAGCACCCTCCCGAGAGGCACCCAGTACTTC. It specifies CASTLPRGTQYF.